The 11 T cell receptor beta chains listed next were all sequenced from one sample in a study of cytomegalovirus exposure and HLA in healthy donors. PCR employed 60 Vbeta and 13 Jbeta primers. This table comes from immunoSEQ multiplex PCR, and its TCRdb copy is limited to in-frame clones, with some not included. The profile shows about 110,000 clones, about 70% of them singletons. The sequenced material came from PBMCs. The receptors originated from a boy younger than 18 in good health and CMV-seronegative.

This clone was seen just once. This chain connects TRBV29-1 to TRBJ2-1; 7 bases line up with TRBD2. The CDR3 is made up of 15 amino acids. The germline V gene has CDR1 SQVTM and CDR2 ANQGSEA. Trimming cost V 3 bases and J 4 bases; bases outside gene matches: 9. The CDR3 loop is CSVDRRLARYNEQFF. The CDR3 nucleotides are TGCAGCGTTGATCGCCGACTAGCCCGATACAATGAGCAGTTCTTC.

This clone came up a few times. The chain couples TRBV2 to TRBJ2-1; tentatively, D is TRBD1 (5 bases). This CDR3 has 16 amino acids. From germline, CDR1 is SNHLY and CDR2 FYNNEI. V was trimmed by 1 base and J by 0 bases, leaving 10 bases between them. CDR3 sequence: CASSEVWGSSYNEQFF. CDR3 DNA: TGTGCCAGCAGTGAAGTCTGGGGCAGCTCCTACAATGAGCAGTTCTTC.

In nucleotides, the CDR3 is TGTGCCAGCAGAGAACCAGGGGAGCGAGCTTTCTTT. Protein sequence: CASREPGERAFF. V and J are TRBV28 and TRBJ1-1; possible D gene TRBD1, 6 bases. The CDR3 has 12 amino acids. CDR1 is MDHEN, CDR2 SYDVKM, per germline. Deletions cut 6 bases from V and 10 bases from J, with 15 bases between.

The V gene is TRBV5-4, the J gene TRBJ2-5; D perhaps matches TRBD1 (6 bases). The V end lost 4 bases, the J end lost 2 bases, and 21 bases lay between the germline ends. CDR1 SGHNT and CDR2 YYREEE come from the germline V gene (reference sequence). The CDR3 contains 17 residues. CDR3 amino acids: CASSARGEGHLQETQYF. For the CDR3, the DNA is TGTGCCAGCAGCGCAAGGGGAGAGGGACACCTACAAGAGACCCAGTACTTC.

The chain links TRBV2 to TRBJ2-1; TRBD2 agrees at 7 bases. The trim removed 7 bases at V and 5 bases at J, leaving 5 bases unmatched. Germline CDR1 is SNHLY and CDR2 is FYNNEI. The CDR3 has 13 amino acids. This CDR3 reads CASKRDINNEQFF. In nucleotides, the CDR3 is TGTGCCAGCAAGCGGGATATCAACAATGAGCAGTTCTTC.

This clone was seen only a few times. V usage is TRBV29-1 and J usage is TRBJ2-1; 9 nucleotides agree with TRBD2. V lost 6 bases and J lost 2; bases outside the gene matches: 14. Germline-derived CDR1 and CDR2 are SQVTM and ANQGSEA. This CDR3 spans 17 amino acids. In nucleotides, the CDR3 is TGCAGCGTCGCTGGGTTAGGTAGCGGGGGTACCTACAATGAGCAGTTCTTC. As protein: CSVAGLGSGGTYNEQFF.

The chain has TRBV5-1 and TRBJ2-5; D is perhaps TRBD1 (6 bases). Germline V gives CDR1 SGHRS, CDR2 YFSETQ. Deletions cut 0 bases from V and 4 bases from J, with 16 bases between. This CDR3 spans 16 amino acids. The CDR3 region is CASSLGLGAQPETQYF. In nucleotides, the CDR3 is TGCGCCAGCAGCTTGGGGTTGGGGGCCCAGCCAGAGACCCAGTACTTC.

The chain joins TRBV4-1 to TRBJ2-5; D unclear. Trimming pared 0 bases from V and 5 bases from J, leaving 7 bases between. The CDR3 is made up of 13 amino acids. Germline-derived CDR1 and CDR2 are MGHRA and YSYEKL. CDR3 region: CASSQEALETQYF. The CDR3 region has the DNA TGCGCCAGCAGCCAAGAGGCTCTTGAGACCCAGTACTTC.

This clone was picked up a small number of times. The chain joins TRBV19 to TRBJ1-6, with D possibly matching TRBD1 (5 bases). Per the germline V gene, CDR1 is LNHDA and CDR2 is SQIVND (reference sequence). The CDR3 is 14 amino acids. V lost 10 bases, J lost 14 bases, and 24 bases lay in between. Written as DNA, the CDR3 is TGTGCCACCTCAAGAGACAGTGGGATTATGGCCCTCCACTTT. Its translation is CATSRDSGIMALHF.

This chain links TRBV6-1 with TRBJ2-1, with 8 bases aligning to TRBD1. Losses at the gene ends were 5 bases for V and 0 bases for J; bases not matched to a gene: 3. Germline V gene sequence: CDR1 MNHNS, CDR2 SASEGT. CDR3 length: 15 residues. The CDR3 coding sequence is TGTGCCAGCAGTATAGACAGGGGCTCCTACAATGAGCAGTTCTTC. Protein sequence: CASSIDRGSYNEQFF.

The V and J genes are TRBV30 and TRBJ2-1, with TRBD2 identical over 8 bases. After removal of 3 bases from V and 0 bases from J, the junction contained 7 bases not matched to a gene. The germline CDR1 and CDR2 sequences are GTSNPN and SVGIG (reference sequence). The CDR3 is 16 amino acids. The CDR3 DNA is TGTGCCTGGAGACCTAGCGGGCGGAGCTCCTACAATGAGCAGTTCTTC. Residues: CAWRPSGRSSYNEQFF.